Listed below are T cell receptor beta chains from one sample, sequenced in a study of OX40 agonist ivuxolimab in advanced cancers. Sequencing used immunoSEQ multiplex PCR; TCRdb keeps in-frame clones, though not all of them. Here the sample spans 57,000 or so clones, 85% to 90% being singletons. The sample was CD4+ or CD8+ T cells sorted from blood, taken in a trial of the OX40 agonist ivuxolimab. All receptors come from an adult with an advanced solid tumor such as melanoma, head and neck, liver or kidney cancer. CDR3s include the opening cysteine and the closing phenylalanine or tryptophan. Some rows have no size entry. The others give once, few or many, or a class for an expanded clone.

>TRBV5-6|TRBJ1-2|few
CASSLWGLQGYGYTF
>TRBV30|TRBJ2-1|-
CAWSVLGANEQFF
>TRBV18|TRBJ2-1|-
CASSPLGTLYNEQFF
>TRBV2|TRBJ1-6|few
CASSVTQDNSPLHF
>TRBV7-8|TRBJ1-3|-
CASSLILQPGTIYF
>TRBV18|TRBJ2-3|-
CASSPASRSTDTQYF
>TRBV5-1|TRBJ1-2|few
CASSWGRGYTF
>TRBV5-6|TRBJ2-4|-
CASSQDIQNIQYF
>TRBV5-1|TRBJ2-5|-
CASSPDVVQETQYF
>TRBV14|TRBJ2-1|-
CASSQARAAYNEQFF
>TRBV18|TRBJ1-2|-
CASSPAGQGGEGYTF
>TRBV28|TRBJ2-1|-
CASSRYNEQFF
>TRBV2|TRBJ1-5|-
CASSELLGNQPQHF
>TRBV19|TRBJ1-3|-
CASSIDRTRTDFGNTIYF
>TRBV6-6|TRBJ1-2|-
CASSYSGGSNYGYTF
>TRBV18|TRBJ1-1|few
CASSPGQNTEAFF
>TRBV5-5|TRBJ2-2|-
CASSPSAGGPTGELFF
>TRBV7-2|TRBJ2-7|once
CASSLPSGFYEQYF
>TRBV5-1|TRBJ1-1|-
CASSRQGPNTEAFF
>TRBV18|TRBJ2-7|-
CASSPPSGSYEQYF
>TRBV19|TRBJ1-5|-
CASSRLFGQGDQPQHF